This entry lists 9 T cell receptor beta chains sequenced from one sample in a study of T cell changes during pregnancy in multiple sclerosis. Produced via immunoSEQ multiplex PCR; TCRdb's table is partial and in-frame only. The sample holds 85,000 to 90,000 clones, approximately 95% seen once. Sample: peripheral blood, taken after pregnancy. These receptors were obtained from a female donor in good health, enrolled as a control in a pregnancy study.

This rearrangement joins TRBV28 to TRBJ1-4; D is unclear. There are 16 residues in the CDR3. V was cut by 3 bases and J by 0 bases, with 11 bases left in between. Per germline, CDR1 MDHEN and CDR2 SYDVKM. The CDR3 DNA follows: TGTGCCAGCAGTTTTAAAGGAGCCGCAACTAATGAAAAACTGTTTTTT. It encodes CASSFKGAATNEKLFF.

This rearrangement joins TRBV5-1 to TRBJ1-2, with 7 bases aligning to TRBD1. CDR1 and CDR2 from the germline V gene are SGHRS and YFSETQ. This CDR3 spans 13 amino acids. Losses at the gene ends were 0 bases for V and 8 bases for J; bases not matched to a gene: 4. CDR3 in DNA: TGCGCCAGCAGCTTGGAAGGGGGCTGGGGCTACACCTTC. Protein sequence: CASSLEGGWGYTF.

The chain employs TRBV14 and TRBJ2-7, with TRBD1 matching over 9 bases. Germline values: CDR1 SGHDN, CDR2 FVKESK. The CDR3 length is 15 residues. Trimming took 4 bases from V and 0 from J; bases not matched to a gene: 4. In DNA form, the CDR3 reads TGTGCCAGCAGCCGGGACAGGGTGAGCTCCTACGAGCAGTACTTC. Translating gives CASSRDRVSSYEQYF.

The chain is built from TRBV6-1 and TRBJ2-7; a possible D gene is TRBD1 (6 bases). Germline loops: CDR1 MNHNS, CDR2 SASEGT. The CDR3 is 15 amino acids. Trimming cost V 3 bases and J 1 base, with 13 bases left between them. Here the CDR3 DNA reads TGTGCCAGCAGTGAGCTACCCACAGGGTCCTACGAGCAGTACTTC. It codes for CASSELPTGSYEQYF.

The CDR3 DNA reads TGTGCCAGCAGCTTAGACCACCGAGGTGCCGGGGCCAACGTCCTGACTTTC. It codes for CASSLDHRGAGANVLTF. The rearrangement joins TRBV11-2 to TRBJ2-6; D not certain. The germline gives CDR1 SGHAT, CDR2 FQNNGV. The CDR3 is 17 amino acids. Trimming stripped 0 bases from V and 4 bases from J, with 13 bases between.

This chain links TRBV28 with TRBJ1-4; TRBD1 matches at 8 bases. J lost 0 bases, V lost 7 bases, and 1 base had no gene match. Germline values: CDR1 MDHEN, CDR2 SYDVKM. The CDR3 is made up of 14 amino acids. This chain's CDR3 is CASMTGATNEKLFF. The CDR3 region has the DNA TGTGCCAGCATGACAGGGGCAACTAATGAAAAACTGTTTTTT.

The rearrangement uses TRBV6-5 and TRBJ1-2, with 7 bases that match TRBD1. V gave up 5 bases and J gave up 8 bases; unmatched junction bases: 11. Germline CDR1 is MNHEY and CDR2 is SVGAGI. This CDR3 has 14 amino acids. The CDR3 loop reads CASSRSAGGEGYTF. The CDR3 region has the DNA TGTGCCAGCAGTAGGTCGGCAGGGGGAGAAGGCTACACCTTC.

On this clone itself: Sequence at one end of the junction differs from germline and may be a read error. The chain recombines TRBV18 with TRBJ1-2; a possible D gene is TRBD1 (5 bases). The CDR3 is 10 amino acids. Germline-derived CDR1 and CDR2 are KGHSH and LQKENI. This chain's CDR3 is CASSPGRGPF. CDR3 nucleotides: TGTGCCAGCTCACCGGGAAGGGGTCCCTTC.

CDR3 sequence: CASSLEAGNNEQFF. For the CDR3, the DNA is TGCGCCAGCAGCTTGGAGGCGGGAAACAATGAGCAGTTCTTC. V usage is TRBV5-1 and J usage is TRBJ2-1; tentatively, D is TRBD2 (6 bases). CDR3 length: 14 residues. The germline CDR1 and CDR2 sequences are SGHRS and YFSETQ. The V gene lost 0 bases and the J gene lost 5 bases, with 9 bases spanning the gap.